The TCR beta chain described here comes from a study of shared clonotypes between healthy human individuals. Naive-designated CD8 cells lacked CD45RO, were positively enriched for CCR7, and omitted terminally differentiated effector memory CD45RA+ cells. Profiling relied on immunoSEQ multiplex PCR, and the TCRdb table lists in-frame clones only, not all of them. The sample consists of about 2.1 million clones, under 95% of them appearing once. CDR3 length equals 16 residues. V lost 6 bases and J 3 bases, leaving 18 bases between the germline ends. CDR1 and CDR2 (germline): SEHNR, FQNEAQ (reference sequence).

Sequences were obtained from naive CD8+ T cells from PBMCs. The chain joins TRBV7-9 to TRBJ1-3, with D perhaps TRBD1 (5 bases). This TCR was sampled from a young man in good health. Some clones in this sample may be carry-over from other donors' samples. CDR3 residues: CASSSRVGVRGNTIYF. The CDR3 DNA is TGTGCCAGCAGTTCGAGGGTGGGGGTTCGTGGAAACACCATATATTTT.